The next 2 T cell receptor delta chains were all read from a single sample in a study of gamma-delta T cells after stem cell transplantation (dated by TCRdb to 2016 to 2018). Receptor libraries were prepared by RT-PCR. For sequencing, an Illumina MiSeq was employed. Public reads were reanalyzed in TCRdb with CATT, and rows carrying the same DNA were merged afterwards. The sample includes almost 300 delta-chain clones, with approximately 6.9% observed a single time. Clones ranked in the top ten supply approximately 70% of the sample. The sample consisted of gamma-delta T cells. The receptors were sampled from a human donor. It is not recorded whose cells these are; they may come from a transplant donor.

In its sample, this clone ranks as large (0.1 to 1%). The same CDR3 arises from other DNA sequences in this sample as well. The CDR3, as DNA: TGTGCCTGTGACTTCCTACTGGGAAACGACGATAAACTCATCTTT. Protein: CACDFLLGNDDKLIF. V gene TRDV2 combines with J gene TRDJ1, with a tentative D call TRDD2 (7 bases). The germline gives CDR1 GEAIGNYY, CDR2 EKD. This CDR3 has 15 residues. V was shortened by 3 bases and J by 4 bases, with 17 bases between the two germline ends.

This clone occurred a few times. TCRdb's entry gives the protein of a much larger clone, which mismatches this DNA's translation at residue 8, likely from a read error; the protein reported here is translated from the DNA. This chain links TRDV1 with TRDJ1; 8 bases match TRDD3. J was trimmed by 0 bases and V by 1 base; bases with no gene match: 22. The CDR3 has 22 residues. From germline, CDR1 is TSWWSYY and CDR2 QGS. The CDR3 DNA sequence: TGTGCTCTTGGGGAACCCTACTCCCTAACCGGGGGATATGGAGGTTACACCGATAAACTCATCTTT. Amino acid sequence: CALGEPYSLTGGYGGYTDKLIF.